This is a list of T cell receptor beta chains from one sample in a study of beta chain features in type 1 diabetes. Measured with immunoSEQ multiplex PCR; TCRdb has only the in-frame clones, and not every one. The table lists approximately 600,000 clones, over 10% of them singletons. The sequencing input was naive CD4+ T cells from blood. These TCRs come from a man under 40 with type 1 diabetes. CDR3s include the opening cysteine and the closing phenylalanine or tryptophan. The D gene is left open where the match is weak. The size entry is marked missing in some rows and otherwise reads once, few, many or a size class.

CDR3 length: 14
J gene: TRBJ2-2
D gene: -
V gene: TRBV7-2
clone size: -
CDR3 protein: CASSKTTGSGELFF
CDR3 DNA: TGTGCCAGCAGCAAGACTACGGGGAGCGGGGAGCTGTTTTTT

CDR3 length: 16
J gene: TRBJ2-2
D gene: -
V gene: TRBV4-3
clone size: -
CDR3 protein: CASSLAGGANTGELFF
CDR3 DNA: TGCGCCAGCAGCCTCGCAGGCGGCGCGAACACCGGGGAGCTGTTTTTT

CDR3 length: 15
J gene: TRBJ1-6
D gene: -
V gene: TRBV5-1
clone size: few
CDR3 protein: CASSLVNGLGSPLHF
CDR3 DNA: TGCGCCAGCAGCTTGGTGAATGGATTGGGGTCACCCCTCCACTTT

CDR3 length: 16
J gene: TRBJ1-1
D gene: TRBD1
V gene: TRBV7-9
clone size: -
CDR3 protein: CASSSGTGGLNTEAFF
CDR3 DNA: TGTGCCAGCAGCTCCGGGACAGGGGGCTTGAACACTGAAGCTTTCTTT

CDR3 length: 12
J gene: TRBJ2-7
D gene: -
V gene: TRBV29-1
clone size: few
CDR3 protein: CSVEERDYEQYF
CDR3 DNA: TGCAGCGTTGAAGAGCGTGACTACGAGCAGTACTTC

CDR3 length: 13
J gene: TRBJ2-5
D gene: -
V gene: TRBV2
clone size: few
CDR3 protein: CASSRIQEETQYF
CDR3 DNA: TGTGCCAGCAGTAGGATACAGGAGGAGACCCAGTACTTC

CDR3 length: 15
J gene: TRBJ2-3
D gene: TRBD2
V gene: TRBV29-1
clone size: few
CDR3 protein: CSVEPSGVSTDTQYF
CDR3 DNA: TGCAGCGTAGAACCTAGCGGGGTGTCGACAGATACGCAGTATTTT

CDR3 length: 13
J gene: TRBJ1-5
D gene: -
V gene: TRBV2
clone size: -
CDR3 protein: CASSVQGNQPQHF
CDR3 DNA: TGTGCCAGCAGTGTGCAGGGGAATCAGCCCCAGCATTTT

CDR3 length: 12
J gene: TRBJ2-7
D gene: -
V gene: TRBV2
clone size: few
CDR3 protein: CASEISGFGQYF
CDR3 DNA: TGTGCCAGCGAGATTAGTGGCTTCGGGCAGTACTTC

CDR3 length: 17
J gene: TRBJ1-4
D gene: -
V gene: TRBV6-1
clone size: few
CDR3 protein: CAGSGQSSSATNEKLFF
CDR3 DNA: TGTGCCGGCAGTGGGCAGTCATCCAGTGCAACTAATGAAAAACTGTTTTTT

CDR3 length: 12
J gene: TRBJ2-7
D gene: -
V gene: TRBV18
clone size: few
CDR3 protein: CASSYGPSSQYF
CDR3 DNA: TGTGCCAGCTCATACGGCCCATCCTCACAGTACTTC

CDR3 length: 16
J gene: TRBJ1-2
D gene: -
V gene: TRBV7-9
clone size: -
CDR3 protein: CASSLAGSAGLDGYTF
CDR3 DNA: TGTGCCAGCAGCTTAGCGGGGTCCGCAGGGTTGGATGGCTACACCTTC

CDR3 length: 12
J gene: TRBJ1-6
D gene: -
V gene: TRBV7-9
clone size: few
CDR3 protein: CASSSAVETLHF
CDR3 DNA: TGTGCCAGCAGCTCCGCCGTGGAGACCCTCCACTTT

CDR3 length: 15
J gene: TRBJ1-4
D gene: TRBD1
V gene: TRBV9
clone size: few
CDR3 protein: CASSVATGGNEKLFF
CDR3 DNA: TGTGCCAGCAGCGTAGCTACAGGGGGCAATGAAAAACTGTTTTTT

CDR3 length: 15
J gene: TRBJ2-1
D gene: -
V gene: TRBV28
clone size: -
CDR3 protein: CASSLVPGLDNEQFF
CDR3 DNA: TGTGCCAGCAGTTTAGTCCCAGGGTTGGACAATGAGCAGTTCTTC

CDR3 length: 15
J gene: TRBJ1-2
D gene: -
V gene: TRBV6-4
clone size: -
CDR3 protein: CASSEGPGANYGYTF
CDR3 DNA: TGTGCCAGCAGTGAGGGGCCAGGGGCTAACTATGGCTACACCTTC

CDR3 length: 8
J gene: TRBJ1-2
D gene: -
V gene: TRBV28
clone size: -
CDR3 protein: CHLRSYTF
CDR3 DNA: TGTCATTTACGAAGCTACACCTTC

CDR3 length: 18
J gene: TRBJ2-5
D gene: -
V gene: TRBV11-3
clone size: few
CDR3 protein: CASSLGLMGLPGAETQYF
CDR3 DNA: TGTGCCAGCAGCTTAGGCCTCATGGGGCTCCCTGGCGCAGAGACCCAGTACTTC

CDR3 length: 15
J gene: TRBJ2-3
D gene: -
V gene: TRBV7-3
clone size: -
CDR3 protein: CASSLSEGFADTQYF
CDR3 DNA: TGTGCCAGCAGCTTAAGTGAGGGGTTCGCAGATACGCAGTATTTT

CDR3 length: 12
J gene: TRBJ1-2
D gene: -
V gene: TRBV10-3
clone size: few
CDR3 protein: CAAWWGERGYTF
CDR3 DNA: TGTGCCGCCTGGTGGGGAGAGAGGGGCTACACCTTC

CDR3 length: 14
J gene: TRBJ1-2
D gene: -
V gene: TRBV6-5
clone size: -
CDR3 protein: CASSLDSPAYGYTF
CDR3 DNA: TGTGCCAGCAGCCTGGACAGCCCTGCCTATGGCTACACCTTC

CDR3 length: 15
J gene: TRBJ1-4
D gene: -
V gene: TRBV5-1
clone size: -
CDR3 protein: CASSLAMGHGEKLFF
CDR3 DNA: TGCGCCAGCAGCTTGGCGATGGGGCACGGTGAAAAACTGTTTTTT

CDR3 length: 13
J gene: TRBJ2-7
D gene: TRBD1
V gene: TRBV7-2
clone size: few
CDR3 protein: CASSSRGPYEQYF
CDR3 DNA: TGTGCCAGCAGCTCCAGGGGGCCCTACGAGCAGTACTTC

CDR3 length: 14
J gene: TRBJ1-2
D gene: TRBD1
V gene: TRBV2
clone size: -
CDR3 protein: CASSRDRGGYGYTF
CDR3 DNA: TGTGCCAGCAGTCGGGACAGGGGGGGCTATGGCTACACCTTC

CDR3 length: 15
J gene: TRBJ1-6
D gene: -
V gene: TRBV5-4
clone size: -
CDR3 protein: CASSFGQSYNSPLHF
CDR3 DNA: TGTGCCAGCAGCTTCGGACAGTCCTATAATTCACCCCTCCACTTT

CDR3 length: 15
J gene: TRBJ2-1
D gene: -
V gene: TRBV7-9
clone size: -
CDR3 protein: CASSLDLLRVNEQFF
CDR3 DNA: TGTGCCAGCAGCTTAGATTTACTAAGGGTTAATGAGCAGTTCTTC

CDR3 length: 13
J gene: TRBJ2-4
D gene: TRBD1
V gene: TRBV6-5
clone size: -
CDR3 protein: CASSNRGRDIQYF
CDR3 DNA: TGTGCCAGCAGCAACAGGGGGCGGGACATTCAGTACTTC